This T cell receptor (beta chain) stems from a study of shared clonotypes between healthy human individuals. The study's findings and limits: Naive subsets typically showed greater estimated richness than memory subsets.

This clone came up many times. Its antigen is undetermined. Other DNA sequences within the sample encode an identical CDR3. Produced via immunoSEQ multiplex PCR; TCRdb's table is partial and in-frame only. The sample gives under 1,100,000 clones, about 84% of which show up once; 0.61% is in the top ten. The CDR3 consists of 15 residues. The V and J ends lost 5 bases and 2 bases, in that order; junction bases with no gene match: 6. Germline V gives CDR1 SGHTA, CDR2 FQGTGA. This chain connects TRBV7-3 to TRBJ2-5, with 9 bases matching TRBD2. The source material was memory CD4+ T cells from PBMCs. Sample subset: CD45RA-negative fraction. The sequence came from a man between 18 and 35 years old in good health. Some clones in this sample may be carry-over from other donors' samples. DNA for the CDR3: TGTGCCAGCAGCCCCGGGACTAGCAGACAAGAGACCCAGTACTTC. Translated: CASSPGTSRQETQYF.